This TCR beta chain was captured in a study of blood T cell repertoires in COVID-19. Sequencing used immunoSEQ multiplex PCR; TCRdb keeps in-frame clones, though not all of them. Of under 8,500 clones in the sample, 80% to 90% were seen once. The germline V gene encodes CDR1 LGHDT and CDR2 YNNKEL (reference sequence). This CDR3 is 15 amino acids long. V shed 3 bases, J shed 4 bases, and the junction held 7 bases outside the gene matches. The chain combines TRBV3-1 (or the pseudogene TRBV3-2) with TRBJ2-3; 7 bases line up with TRBD1. The sequenced material came from peripheral blood. The TCR sequence derives from a man aged 65 to 85 with active COVID-19. The CDR3 spells CASSHRQGNADTQYF. In DNA, the CDR3 is TGTGCCAGCAGCCATCGACAGGGAAACGCAGATACGCAGTATTTT.